The T cell receptor beta chain described here comes from a study of human T cells and chemical hapten exposure. This clonotype was detected a few times. Time point denoted: pre-sensitization, week 0. Specified treatment: therapeutic diphenylcyclopropenone sensitization with weekly scalp DPC. Alopecia patients between 18 and 70 years old and suitable for DPC were used as donors. From the RACE reads, TCRdb called clonotypes with MiXCR, one entry per CDR3 protein. Altogether roughly 250,000 distinct CDR3 sequences are present, 7.5% to 9% being singletons, with the ten largest covering 2% to 3%. The TCR originated in a woman aged 35 to 49 with alopecia areata. Some clones in this sample may be carry-over from other donors' samples. The starting material was whole blood, obtained in connection with sensitization to the hapten diphenylcyclopropenone (DPC).

For the CDR3, the DNA is TGTGCCAGCAGCCAAAGCCGGCCGGGAGGGCTTGCGGCCAAAAACATTCAGTACTTC. Translating gives CASSQSRPGGLAAKNIQYF. V and J are TRBV4-2 and TRBJ2-4; the match to TRBD2 covers 8 bases. The CDR3 is made up of 19 amino acids. Per the germline V gene, CDR1 is LGHNA and CDR2 is YNFKEQ. V gave up 2 bases and J gave up 1 base; unmatched junction bases: 13.